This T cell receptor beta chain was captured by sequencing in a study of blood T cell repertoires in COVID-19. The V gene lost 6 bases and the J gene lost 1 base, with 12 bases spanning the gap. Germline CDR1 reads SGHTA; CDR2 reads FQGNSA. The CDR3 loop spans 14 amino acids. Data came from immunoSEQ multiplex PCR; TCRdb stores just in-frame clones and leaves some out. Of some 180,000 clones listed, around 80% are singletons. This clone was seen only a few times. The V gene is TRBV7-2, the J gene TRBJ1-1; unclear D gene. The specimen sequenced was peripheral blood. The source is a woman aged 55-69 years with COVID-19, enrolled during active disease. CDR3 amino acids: CASSPEAKNTEAFF. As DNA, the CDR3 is TGTGCCAGCAGTCCCGAGGCCAAGAACACTGAAGCTTTCTTT.